The following is a T cell receptor beta chain sequence with its context. This record comes from a study of blood T cell repertoires in COVID-19. This CDR3 comprises 14 residues. Germline assignment: CDR1 LGHNT and CDR2 FRNRAP. Trimming pared 0 bases from V and 5 bases from J, leaving 10 bases between. In the authors' workflow: Using reference gene primer amplification, nucleated cell counts were estimated. Assay: immunoSEQ multiplex PCR; the TCRdb copy retains only in-frame clones and omits some. V and J calls and clone size are given by that table; D and trimming were obtained from the DNA. The repertoire consists of over 50,000 clones, with over 80% occurring once and the leading ten covering around 3.2%.

What was sequenced was peripheral blood. The genes are TRBV12-5 and TRBJ1-1; D not certain. The receptor was derived from a human donor in a cohort sampled during active COVID-19. The CDR3 nucleotides read TGTGCTAGTGGTTTGGTATCGGGGAGGACTGAAGCTTTCTTT. Its protein product is CASGLVSGRTEAFF.